The 25 T cell receptor beta chains below were found in one sample sequenced in a study of response to subunit inactivated influenza vaccine. TCRdb called the RT-PCR reads again in MiXCR, with one record for every CDR3 protein. Seen here are more than 500,000 distinct CDR3 sequences, around 11% observed once, and the top ten hold around 10%. The data also belong to a second study, concerning T cells expressing NK-cell markers. From that second work: A 5'RACE template switching approach incorporating UMIs was used to make TCR beta cDNA.

The specimen was PBMCs from blood, collected on the day of vaccination. These TCRs come from a man aged 50 to 59 who received an inactivated influenza vaccine.

This clonotype was recorded at least ten times. The gene calls are TRBV4-2 and TRBJ1-6; D call uncertain. The V gene lost 1 base and the J gene lost 4 bases, with 11 bases spanning the gap. This CDR3 is built from 16 residues. CDR1 is LGHNA, CDR2 YNFKEQ, per germline. The CDR3 region is CASSQVAEIYNSPLHF. DNA for the CDR3: TGTGCCAGCAGCCAAGTCGCCGAGATTTATAATTCACCCCTCCACTTT.

This clonotype was recorded at least ten times. The V gene is TRBV7-8, the J gene TRBJ2-1, with 10 bases matching TRBD2. Germline V gene sequence: CDR1 SGHVS, CDR2 FQNEAQ. The CDR3 contains 17 residues. With V trimmed by 1 base and J by 4 bases, 7 bases remained unmatched. The CDR3 loop is CASSLGAGTSVYNEQFF. The CDR3 nucleotides read TGTGCCAGCAGCTTAGGGGCCGGGACTAGCGTGTACAATGAGCAGTTCTTC.

This chain joins TRBV27 and TRBJ2-4; D may be TRBD2 (5 bases). V lost 3 bases, J lost 3 bases, and 9 bases lay in between. The CDR3 has 14 residues. The germline V gene has CDR1 MNHEY and CDR2 SMNVEV (reference sequence). The CDR3 protein is CASSFTGIKNIQYF. For the CDR3, the DNA is TGTGCCAGCAGTTTTACGGGGATCAAAAACATTCAGTACTTC.

This sequence joins TRBV4-2 and TRBJ1-2; TRBD1 is a possible D gene (6 bases). The CDR3 sequence is 16 residues long. Germline V gene lookup returns CDR1 LGHNA and CDR2 YNFKEQ. The V gene lost 0 bases and the J gene lost 7 bases, with 18 bases spanning the gap. In nucleotides, the CDR3 is TGTGCCAGCAGCCAAGATTATGGGAGCAGGGGCGGTGGCTACACCTTC. Its protein is CASSQDYGSRGGGYTF.

This clonotype was counted a few times. V is TRBV20-1 and J is TRBJ2-5, with a weak D call TRBD2 (6 bases). Germline CDR1 is DFQATT and CDR2 is SNEGSKA (reference sequence). The CDR3 is 16 amino acids. V shed 3 bases and J shed 5 bases, with 22 bases lying between them. CDR3 nucleotides: TGCAGTGCTAGCCCGGCGCTAGCGCTCAGTGCTGAGACCCAGTACTTC. Encoded protein: CSASPALALSAETQYF.

This clonotype was seen a handful of times. The chain joins TRBV28 to TRBJ2-7; D is uncertain. Looked up from germline, CDR1 is MDHEN and CDR2 is SYDVKM. The CDR3 covers 12 residues. V shed 5 bases and J shed 2 bases, with 7 bases lying between them. The DNA for the CDR3 is TGTGCCAGCAGTAGACCAGCCTACGAGCAGTACTTC. The encoded protein is CASSRPAYEQYF.

The chain joins TRBV10-3 to TRBJ2-2; D uncertain. The V gene lost 0 bases and the J gene lost 0 bases, with 5 bases spanning the gap. Germline V gene data show CDR1 as ENHRY and CDR2 as SYGVKD. There are 15 residues in the CDR3. The DNA for the CDR3 is TGTGCCATCAGTGAGTCACACTCGAACACCGGGGAGCTGTTTTTT. Translating it yields CAISESHSNTGELFF.

This clonotype came up a few times. This rearrangement joins TRBV10-3 to TRBJ2-7; D assignment may be TRBD1 or TRBD2 (5 bases each). The V and J ends lost 2 bases and 2 bases respectively, with 10 bases between them. Germline V lookup: CDR1 ENHRY, CDR2 SYGVKD. The CDR3 has 14 residues. The DNA of the CDR3 is TGTGCCATCAGTGAGCGGGGACCCGCCTACGAGCAGTACTTC. Its translation: CAISERGPAYEQYF.

This chain joins TRBV7-2 and TRBJ2-1; 8 bases are a match to TRBD2. The CDR3 extends over 14 amino acids. Germline values: CDR1 SGHTA, CDR2 FQGNSA. Unmatched junction bases numbered 4, after V lost 0 bases and J lost 9 bases. The CDR3 reads CASSLARTSTEQFF. Here the CDR3 DNA reads TGTGCCAGCAGCTTAGCGAGGACTAGCACTGAGCAGTTCTTC.

This clonotype was seen repeatedly, ten times or more. V and J are TRBV20-1 and TRBJ2-1; 7 bases map to TRBD2. J lost 8 bases, V lost 0 bases, and 13 bases had no gene match. CDR1 is DFQATT and CDR2 is SNEGSKA in the germline V gene (reference sequence). This CDR3 has 16 amino acids. The CDR3 reads CSARDRAAGVVDEQFF. The CDR3 DNA follows: TGCAGTGCTAGAGATAGAGCGGCGGGAGTTGTCGATGAGCAGTTCTTC.

This clonotype occurred a few times. This chain joins TRBV12-3 or TRBV12-4 and TRBJ2-7; tentative D call: TRBD1 (5 bases). Trimming shortened V by 3 bases and J by 4 bases, and 10 bases separated the two germline ends. The CDR3 is 13 residues long. CDR3 sequence (DNA): TGTGCCAGCAGTTTGGCAGGGAAATACGAGCAGTACTTC. Its protein is CASSLAGKYEQYF.

This chain links TRBV12-3 or TRBV12-4 with TRBJ2-1; 7 bases are shared with TRBD1. After removal of 6 bases from V and 4 bases from J, the junction contained 12 bases not matched to a gene. The CDR3 is made up of 16 amino acids. DNA for the CDR3: TGTGCCAGCAGGCCACCCCACGGGACAGCATACAATGAGCAGTTCTTC. It is translated as CASRPPHGTAYNEQFF.

V gene TRBV4-3 combines with J gene TRBJ2-2; maybe TRBD1 (5 bases). Trimming pared 0 bases from V and 3 bases from J, leaving 11 bases between. This CDR3 spans 16 amino acids. CDR1 is LGHNA and CDR2 is YSLEER in the germline V gene. CDR3 residues: CASSQEQGPHTGELFF. CDR3 sequence (DNA): TGCGCCAGCAGCCAAGAGCAGGGTCCCCACACCGGGGAGCTGTTTTTT.

The table lists this clonotype with a few counts. The chain joins TRBV12-3 or TRBV12-4 to TRBJ2-1; TRBD1 agrees at 7 bases. The CDR3 contains 13 residues. V lost 6 bases, J lost 6 bases, and 5 bases stayed unmatched. The CDR3 DNA sequence: TGTGCCAGCAGCCACAGGGGTAGCAATGAGCAGTTCTTC. Protein: CASSHRGSNEQFF.

CDR3 bases: TGTGCCAGCAGTGAAGCGGGGCAGTTCTATGGCTACACCTTC. Translation gives CASSEAGQFYGYTF. This sequence joins TRBV6-1 and TRBJ1-2; D may be TRBD1 (5 bases). CDR1 is MNHNS and CDR2 is SASEGT in the germline V gene. This CDR3 contains 14 residues. Trimming shortened V by 0 bases and J by 4 bases, and 9 bases separated the two germline ends.

The chain uses TRBV28 and TRBJ2-5; D ambiguous. The CDR3 is 15 amino acids. Germline CDR1 reads MDHEN; CDR2 reads SYDVKM. Trimming removed 3 bases from V and 5 bases from J, with 16 bases in between. As DNA, the CDR3 is TGTGCCAGCAGTTTTCCTTCCGTCGGTACGGAGACCCAGTACTTC. Amino acids: CASSFPSVGTETQYF.

This clonotype showed up just a few times. The rearrangement joins TRBV12-3 or TRBV12-4 to TRBJ1-2; D not certain. Trimming removed 5 bases at V and 4 bases at J, with 17 bases between. The CDR3 has 15 amino acids. CDR3 sequence reads: CASSSLRGVIYGYTF. Written as DNA, the CDR3 is TGTGCCAGCAGTAGCCTTCGGGGAGTGATCTATGGCTACACCTTC.

This clonotype was found a few times. The J gene is TRBJ1-5, the V gene TRBV28; tentatively, D is TRBD1 (5 bases). The V end lost 3 bases, the J end lost 5 bases, and 11 bases lay between the germline ends. Germline CDR1 reads MDHEN; CDR2 reads SYDVKM. The CDR3 is made up of 14 amino acids. CDR3 nucleotides: TGTGCCAGCAGTTTTGGGGGGGAGGATCAGCCCCAGCATTTT. Its protein is CASSFGGEDQPQHF.

The count of this clonotype is one. V is TRBV4-3 and J is TRBJ2-7, with D uncertain. This CDR3 spans 17 amino acids. CDR1 and CDR2 (germline): LGHNA, YSLEER. The germline V and J ends were trimmed by 0 bases and 1 base, with 16 bases remaining between them. The CDR3 DNA sequence: TGCGCCAGCAGCCAAGATTGGGCTGGGTCAGAATCCTACGAGCAGTACTTC. The encoded protein is CASSQDWAGSESYEQYF.

This clonotype was counted a few times. The chain employs TRBV5-1 and TRBJ2-1; D is unresolved. CDR3 size: 15 residues. Germline CDR1 is SGHRS and CDR2 is YFSETQ. V was trimmed by 0 bases and J by 0 bases, leaving 7 bases between them. CDR3 protein: CASSLAEPSYNEQFF. Here the CDR3 DNA reads TGCGCCAGCAGCTTGGCGGAGCCCTCCTACAATGAGCAGTTCTTC.

V usage is TRBV5-5 and J usage is TRBJ1-6; 7 bases map to TRBD1. The CDR3 totals 15 residues. After removal of 0 bases from V and 7 bases from J, the junction contained 4 bases not matched to a gene. Germline CDR1 reads SGHKS; CDR2 reads YYEKEE (reference sequence). The CDR3 region has the DNA TGTGCCAGCAGCTTGGATGGAGGGGGCAATTCACCCCTCCACTTT. Translated, it gives CASSLDGGGNSPLHF.

V and J are TRBV4-2 and TRBJ1-6; possible D gene TRBD1, 6 bases. The CDR3 totals 20 residues. Germline V gene sequence: CDR1 LGHNA, CDR2 YNFKEQ. V dropped 0 bases and J dropped 7 bases, with 25 bases sitting between them. CDR3 bases: TGTGCCAGCAGCCAAGATCTGAGGCAGGGGCTAGGCTCGGGAAATTCACCCCTCCACTTT. This sequence encodes CASSQDLRQGLGSGNSPLHF.

This clonotype was observed a few times. This chain connects TRBV28 to TRBJ1-1; D gene unclear. The CDR3 is 14 amino acids. V dropped 3 bases and J dropped 4 bases, with 12 bases sitting between them. CDR1 and CDR2 (germline): MDHEN, SYDVKM. CDR3 sequence reads: CASSFRGTSTEAFF. The CDR3 DNA is TGTGCCAGCAGTTTCCGGGGAACCTCCACTGAAGCTTTCTTT. The full variable domain, completed using reference TRBV28 and TRBJ1-1, is DVKVTQSSRYLVKRTGEKVFLECVQDMDHENMFWYRQDPGLGLRLIYFSYDVKMKEKGDIPEGYSVSREKKERFSLILESASTNQTSMYLCASSFRGTSTEAFFGQGTRLTVV.

This clonotype was counted only a few times. The chain recombines TRBV6-5 with TRBJ1-1; D not resolved. V gave up 0 bases and J gave up 3 bases, with 11 bases separating them. The CDR3 is 15 residues long. The germline gives CDR1 MNHEY, CDR2 SVGAGI. CDR3 in DNA: TGTGCCAGCAGTTACTCGATCCAGGCGTACACTGAAGCTTTCTTT. It codes for CASSYSIQAYTEAFF.

This clonotype was seen more than once but under ten times. The rearrangement uses TRBV10-2 and TRBJ1-4, with a tentative D call TRBD1 (6 bases). The germline gives CDR1 WSHSY, CDR2 SAAADI. The length of the CDR3 is 15 residues. Trimming removed 6 bases from V and 7 bases from J, with 18 bases in between. The CDR3 coding sequence is TGCGCCAGCAGAGAGAGACAGGCCTGGGGTGAAAAACTGTTTTTT. It codes for CASRERQAWGEKLFF.